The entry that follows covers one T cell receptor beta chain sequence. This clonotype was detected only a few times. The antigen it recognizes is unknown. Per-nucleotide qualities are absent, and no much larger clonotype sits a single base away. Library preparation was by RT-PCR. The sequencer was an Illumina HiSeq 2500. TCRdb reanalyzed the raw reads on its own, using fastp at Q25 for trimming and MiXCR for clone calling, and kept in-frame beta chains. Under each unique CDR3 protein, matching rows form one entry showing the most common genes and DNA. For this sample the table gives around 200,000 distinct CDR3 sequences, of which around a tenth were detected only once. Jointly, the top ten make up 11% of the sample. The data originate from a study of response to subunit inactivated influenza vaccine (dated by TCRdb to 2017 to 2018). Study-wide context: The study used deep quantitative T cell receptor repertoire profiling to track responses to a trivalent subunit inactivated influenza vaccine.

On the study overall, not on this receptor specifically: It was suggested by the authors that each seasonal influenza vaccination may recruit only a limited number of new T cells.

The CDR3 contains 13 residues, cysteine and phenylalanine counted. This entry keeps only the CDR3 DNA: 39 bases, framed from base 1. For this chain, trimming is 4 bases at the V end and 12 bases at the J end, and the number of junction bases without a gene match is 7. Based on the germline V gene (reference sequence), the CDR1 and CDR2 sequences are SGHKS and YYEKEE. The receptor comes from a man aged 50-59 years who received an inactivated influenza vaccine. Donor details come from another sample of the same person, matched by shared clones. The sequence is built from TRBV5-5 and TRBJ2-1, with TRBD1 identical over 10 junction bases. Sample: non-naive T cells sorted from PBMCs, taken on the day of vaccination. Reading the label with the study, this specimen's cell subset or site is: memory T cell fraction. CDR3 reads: CASSGTGVGVQFF. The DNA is TGTGCCAGCAGCGGGACAGGGGTCGGGGTGCAGTTCTTC. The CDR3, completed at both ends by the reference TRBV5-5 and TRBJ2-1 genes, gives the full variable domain DAGVTQSPTHLIKTRGQQVTLRCSPISGHKSVSWYQQVLGQGPQFIFQYYEKEERGRGNFPDRFSARQFPNYSSELNVNALLLGDSALYLCASSGTGVGVQFFGPGTRLTVL.